The 4 T cell receptor beta chains below were found in one sample sequenced in a study of CD8 T cells in Susac syndrome. After extraction with the RNeasy kit, about 0.5 to 1 ug of the RNA was reverse transcribed using random hexamers. TCRdb ran MiXCR on the immunoSEQ multiplex PCR reads and lists one entry per CDR3 protein. The sample carries about 140,000 distinct CDR3 sequences, roughly 94% recorded once. The specimen sequenced was CD4+ T cells from PBMCs. The receptors here all came from a human donor in good health.

The chain recombines TRBV3-1 with TRBJ2-7, with D unresolved. V gave up 4 bases and J gave up 1 base, with 11 bases separating them. The CDR3 is made up of 14 amino acids. CDR1 is LGHDT, CDR2 YNNKEL, per germline (reference sequence). In DNA form, the CDR3 reads TGTGCCAGCAGCCGCTTTGACCAGTCCTACGAGCAGTACTTC. It translates to CASSRFDQSYEQYF.

V and J are TRBV4-1 and TRBJ2-7; 9 nucleotides align to TRBD2. The CDR3 is 15 residues long. CDR1 and CDR2 (germline): MGHRA, YSYEKL. V shed 4 bases, J shed 2 bases, and the junction held 6 bases outside the gene matches. This chain's CDR3 is CASSRDSGSPYEQYF. CDR3 nucleotides: TGCGCCAGCAGCCGGGATAGCGGGAGCCCCTACGAGCAGTACTTC.

The J gene is TRBJ1-2, the V gene TRBV12-3 or TRBV12-4, with 8 bases that match TRBD1. Trimming took 6 bases from V and 9 from J; bases not matched to a gene: 9. The CDR3 loop spans 13 amino acids. This chain's CDR3 is CASRGQASGSYTF. The CDR3 nucleotides read TGTGCCAGCAGGGGACAGGCGTCGGGAAGCTACACCTTC.

V usage is TRBV19 and J usage is TRBJ2-5; 7 nucleotides agree with TRBD1. The CDR3 totals 16 residues. V lost 5 bases and J lost 5; bases outside the gene matches: 14. Germline CDR1 reads LNHDA; CDR2 reads SQIVND (reference sequence). The CDR3 coding sequence is TGTGCCAGTAGTTATCTCCCGGGACAGCGTATGGAGACCCAGTACTTC. Translated, it gives CASSYLPGQRMETQYF.